This record concerns one T cell receptor (beta chain) sequence. CDR1 MDHEN and CDR2 SYDVKM come from the germline V gene. V lost 8 bases and J lost 1, with 8 bases in between. This CDR3 contains 12 residues. This sample is drawn from a study of blood T cell repertoires in COVID-19. Study overall: COVID-19 samples, acute and convalescent, were from the United States, Italy and Spain.

Authors' processing steps: Scientists estimated how many nucleated cells there were by amplifying reference gene primers. Profiled with immunoSEQ multiplex PCR; TCRdb holds only in-frame clones, not every one. V, J and clone size derive from that table, while D and trimming were established from the DNA sequence. The profile shows some 90,000 clones, 89% of them singletons. The rearrangement uses TRBV28 and TRBJ1-1; unclear D gene. The receptor's source is a man aged 50-59 years with acute or convalescent COVID-19. Material: peripheral blood. The CDR3 DNA reads as TGTGCCAGCTTTGGCCAGAACACTGAAGCTTTCTTT. This encodes CASFGQNTEAFF. Filled out from reference TRBV28 and TRBJ1-1, the complete variable domain reads DVKVTQSSRYLVKRTGEKVFLECVQDMDHENMFWYRQDPGLGLRLIYFSYDVKMKEKGDIPEGYSVSREKKERFSLILESASTNQTSMYLCASFGQNTEAFFGQGTRLTVV.